A single sample gave rise to the 17 T cell receptor beta chains below, sequenced in a study of blood T cell repertoires in COVID-19. Generated by immunoSEQ multiplex PCR, the TCRdb table keeps only in-frame clones and is missing some. This table holds about 160,000 clones, around 80% found once. Sequenced input: PBMCs or T cells enriched from blood (not recorded which). Every receptor here comes from a man aged 45 to 65 who had recovered from COVID-19.

The chain recombines TRBV5-4 with TRBJ2-1; D is possibly TRBD1 (8 bases). From germline, CDR1 is SGHNT and CDR2 YYREEE (reference sequence). Trimming removed 0 bases from V and 0 bases from J, with 16 bases in between. The CDR3 contains 18 residues. CDR3 bases: TGTGCCAGCAGCTTGGGTACAGGGGGGGGAAGCTCCTACAATGAGCAGTTCTTC. It is translated as CASSLGTGGGSSYNEQFF.

The chain joins TRBV27 to TRBJ2-5; 7 bases fit TRBD1. CDR3 size: 15 residues. Trimming took 6 bases from V and 2 from J; bases not matched to a gene: 9. Germline V lookup: CDR1 MNHEY, CDR2 SMNVEV (reference sequence). The CDR3 is CASRLRRQGQETQYF. The CDR3 coding sequence is TGTGCCAGCAGGTTGAGGAGACAGGGACAAGAGACCCAGTACTTC.

V gene TRBV4-2 combines with J gene TRBJ2-5; 8 bases line up with TRBD2. The V gene end was trimmed by 1 base and the J gene end by 5 bases; junction bases not matched to a gene: 9. CDR1 LGHNA and CDR2 YNFKEQ come from the germline V gene. The CDR3 sequence is 16 residues long. CDR3 loop: CASSQGGAGAGETQYF. CDR3 bases: TGTGCCAGCAGCCAAGGAGGAGCGGGGGCCGGGGAGACCCAGTACTTC.

The chain employs TRBV25-1 and TRBJ1-2, with D perhaps TRBD1 (5 bases). The CDR3 covers 13 residues. The V end was cut by 5 bases, the J end by 4 bases, with 11 bases between. Germline CDR1 MGHDK, CDR2 SYGVNS. CDR3 in DNA: TGTGCCAGCAGTTGGGGGGAAGGCTATGGCTACACCTTC. Protein product: CASSWGEGYGYTF.

The chain joins TRBV2 to TRBJ2-3; TRBD1 is a possible D gene (5 bases). This CDR3 is built from 14 residues. CDR1 and CDR2 (germline): SNHLY, FYNNEI. Trimming left V 4 bases short and J 3 bases short, with 11 bases between. The CDR3 DNA is TGTGCCAGCAGTGTGACAAAGGGGACAGATACGCAGTATTTT. Its translation is CASSVTKGTDTQYF.

V and J are TRBV5-1 and TRBJ1-1; 9 bases line up with TRBD1. The germline gives CDR1 SGHRS, CDR2 YFSETQ. The junction had 11 bases not matched to a gene; V was cut back by 2 bases and J by 3 bases. The CDR3 length is 17 residues. This chain's CDR3 is CASSLAGTGFRDTEAFF. In nucleotides, the CDR3 is TGCGCCAGCAGCTTAGCCGGGACAGGGTTTAGGGACACTGAAGCTTTCTTT.

The gene calls are TRBV7-6 and TRBJ1-4; a possible D gene is TRBD1 (6 bases). Trimming took 4 bases from V and 6 from J, leaving 15 bases between them. This CDR3 spans 15 amino acids. CDR1 is SGHVS and CDR2 is FNYEAQ in the germline V gene. The CDR3 DNA reads TGTGCCAGCAGCTCAAGGGCTGGGGGCGATGAAAAACTGTTTTTT. Translating gives CASSSRAGGDEKLFF.

The chain recombines TRBV5-6 with TRBJ1-2; 7 bases line up with TRBD1. V lost 3 bases and J lost 1; bases outside the gene matches: 9. CDR3 length equals 16 residues. Germline lookup yields CDR1 SGHDT and CDR2 YYEEEE. The CDR3 bases are TGTGCCAGCAGCTCACCCGGGACAGCAAGTAACTATGGCTACACCTTC. Its protein product is CASSSPGTASNYGYTF.

The gene calls are TRBV7-8 and TRBJ1-2, with 11 bases matching TRBD1. The CDR3 extends over 15 amino acids. Germline loops: CDR1 SGHVS, CDR2 FQNEAQ. J was trimmed by 8 bases and V by 1 base; bases with no gene match: 6. CDR3 coding DNA: TGTGCCAGCAGCTTAGATAGGACAGGGGGCCGGGGCTACACCTTC. As protein: CASSLDRTGGRGYTF.

J is TRBJ1-5 and V is TRBV5-1; TRBD1 might be the D (6 bases). CDR3 length: 13 residues. V was shortened by 1 base and J by 7 bases, with 9 bases between the two germline ends. CDR1 SGHRS and CDR2 YFSETQ come from the germline V gene. CDR3 nucleotide sequence: TGCGCCAGCAGCTTGACAGGGCGGCAGCCCCAGCATTTT. Amino acids: CASSLTGRQPQHF.

This clone was seen just once. With a much larger clone just one base away, this may be a read error. The chain couples TRBV6-2 or TRBV6-3 to TRBJ1-2, with unresolved D. The germline gives CDR1 MNHEY, CDR2 SVGEGT. CDR3 length equals 13 residues. Trimming cost V 6 bases and J 0 bases, with 8 bases left between them. CDR3 region: CASSLSANYGYTF. In nucleotides, the CDR3 is TGTGCCAGCAGCCTCAGCGCTAACTATGGCTACACCTTC.

The rearrangement uses TRBV6-5 and TRBJ1-5; D is unclear. This CDR3 is built from 14 residues. From germline, CDR1 is MNHEY and CDR2 SVGAGI. V lost 3 bases and J 2 bases, leaving 8 bases between the germline ends. CDR3 bases: TGTGCCAGCAGTTATTCCCCGGGCAATCAGCCCCAGCATTTT. Amino acids: CASSYSPGNQPQHF.

The V call is TRBV19, the J call TRBJ2-5; 7 bases agree with TRBD2. The CDR3 is made up of 14 amino acids. In germline, CDR1 is LNHDA, CDR2 SQIVND (reference sequence). The V segment lost 4 bases and the J segment 4 bases; nucleotides outside the gene matches: 6. The CDR3 nucleotides read TGTGCCAGTAGTACGACTAGCTTCGTAGAGACCCAGTACTTC. Translating gives CASSTTSFVETQYF. Combining the CDR3 with reference TRBV19 and TRBJ2-5 gives the whole variable domain DGGITQSPKYLFRKEGQNVTLSCEQNLNHDAMYWYRQDPGQGLRLIYYSQIVNDFQKGDIAEGYSVSREKKESFPLTVTSAQKNPTAFYLCASSTTSFVETQYFGPGTRLLVL.

The rearrangement joins TRBV7-4 to TRBJ1-2; tentative D call: TRBD1 (5 bases). Looked up from germline, CDR1 is SGHVT and CDR2 is SQSDAQ. Deletions cut 5 bases from V and 3 bases from J, with 13 bases between. This CDR3 region has 14 residues. For the CDR3, the DNA is TGTGCCAGCAGCCCCCGGCGGGGGGACTATGGCTACACCTTC. Translated, it gives CASSPRRGDYGYTF.

Only one count was recorded for this clone. This chain joins TRBV9 and TRBJ2-3; possible D gene TRBD2, 6 bases. Germline-derived CDR1 and CDR2 are SGDLS and YYNGEE. Trimming took 4 bases from V and 7 from J, leaving 16 bases between them. This CDR3 region has 14 residues. Here the CDR3 DNA reads TGTGCCAGCAGCCCCCCCGGAGGGCAAAATACGCAGTATTTT. Translating gives CASSPPGGQNTQYF.

The chain joins TRBV10-3 to TRBJ2-2; 8 nucleotides align to TRBD1. CDR1 is ENHRY, CDR2 SYGVKD, per germline. The V segment lost 9 bases and the J segment 1 base; nucleotides outside the gene matches: 4. CDR3 size: 14 residues. CDR3 residues: CAITGTGNTGELFF. The CDR3, as DNA: TGTGCCATTACCGGGACAGGGAACACCGGGGAGCTGTTTTTT.

The rearrangement joins TRBV7-2 to TRBJ2-7; 10 nucleotides match TRBD1. There are 16 residues in the CDR3. Germline CDR1 and CDR2: SGHTA and FQGNSA. V lost 1 base and J lost 6; bases outside the gene matches: 9. CDR3 amino acids: CASSLGGDRGRGEQYF. In DNA form, the CDR3 reads TGTGCCAGCAGCTTAGGGGGGGACAGGGGTCGAGGCGAGCAGTACTTC. Together with reference TRBV7-2 and TRBJ2-7, the CDR3 gives the full variable domain: GAGVSQSPSNKVTEKGKDVELRCDPISGHTALYWYRQSLGQGLEFLIYFQGNSAPDKSGLPSDRFSAERTGGSVSTLTIQRTQQEDSAVYLCASSLGGDRGRGEQYFGPGTRLTVT.